This T cell receptor (beta chain) was recorded in a study of T cells after yellow fever vaccination (dated by TCRdb to between 2018 and 2021). About the investigation overall: The SMART-Seq v4 Ultra Low Input RNA kit was used to prepare libraries from fractions with low cell numbers. Bulk TCR alpha and beta repertoires were sequenced longitudinally to track T-cell clones before and after primary and booster YFV17D yellow fever vaccination. The cohort comprised two healthy male donors, one aged 18 to 29 and one aged 30 to 40 years. Blood was collected at multiple timepoints before and after primary and secondary immunization, and bulk PBMC replicates and cell subsets were isolated. What the authors observed across the whole study: Because abundant contaminating clonotypes from the bulk population could be contained in FACS-sorted repertoires, computational filtering was required. A small fraction of clonotypes showed up in both the CD4 and CD8 compartments, probably as a result of convergent recombination. The study included only two donors, which limits how far the findings can be generalized. Compared with the primary T-cell response, the secondary T-cell response was weaker but faster, peaking on day 5 rather than day 15. Most clones expanded after primary vaccination (96% of CD4 and over 80% of CD8) were re-detected after the booster, suggesting that broad memory maintenance occurred.

TCR cDNA was synthesized by 5'RACE template switching, through which a universal primer site and unique molecular identifiers were introduced. Priming of cDNA synthesis was performed from both the TCR alpha and TCR beta constant segments. Two PCR steps were used to amplify libraries, with sample barcodes and sequencing adapters being added in the second step. Sequencing of libraries was performed on Illumina HiSeq 2500 (2x100 bp) or NovaSeq (2x150 bp). In the authors' own workflow: Demultiplexing of reads and collapsing into UMI consensus sequences were performed with MIGEC, and V(D)J alignment was carried out with MiXCR. Using edgeR on replicate PBMC samples, clonotypes were called vaccine-responding if FDR was below 0.01 and the log2 fold change was above 5 up to day 15. Each bulk clonotype was labeled CD4 or CD8 based on which sequenced repertoire, CD4 or CD8, contained the clonotype at higher abundance. The public reads were reanalyzed by TCRdb: fastp trimming at Q25, MiXCR alignment, in-frame beta chains only. Rows matching on CDR3 protein sequence are summarized as one entry with the most common DNA and genes. The V and J calls here are based on TCRdb, not the publication. Across this sample there are approximately 580,000 distinct CDR3 sequences, with about 17% seen only once. Roughly 17% of the sample is held by the ten biggest clonotypes.

This clonotype appeared a few times. No cognate antigen has been identified for it. No clone much larger than this one lies a single base away; base qualities are absent. The treatment or condition label, as the study defines it: live attenuated yellow fever vaccine strain. At each blood-draw timepoint, two biological replicates of bulk PBMCs were obtained. PBMCs were isolated from peripheral blood using a standard Ficoll-Paque protocol. RNA was extracted with TriZol from bulk PBMCs, CD4 and CD8 fractions, and dextramer-positive and dextramer-negative fractions. V and J are trimmed by 7 bases and 8 bases, and the gene matches miss 8 bases of the junction. The CDR3 holds 15 amino acids from the cysteine to the phenylalanine. The retained sequence is limited to the CDR3, 45 bases, with the frame set at the first base. The germline V gene gives CDR1 as MNHEY and CDR2 as SVGEGT.

Recombination connected TRBV6-2 or TRBV6-3 to TRBJ2-3, and 14 bases in between align with TRBD2. The material sequenced was PBMCs, taken less than 6 days after the first yellow fever vaccination. This TCR derives from a man aged 18 to 29 who received the YFV17D yellow fever vaccine. The CDR3 loop reads CASTKTSGGAGTQYF. The bases read TGTGCCAGCACCAAGACTAGCGGGGGGGCCGGTACGCAGTATTTT.